This T cell receptor beta chain came from a study of T cells in Graves' hyperthyroidism and ophthalmopathy. Study-wide results and limits: The authors' 13 V-J model separated ophthalmopathy from stable hyperthyroidism.

Trimming stripped 5 bases from V and 3 bases from J, with 7 bases between. The germline V gene encodes CDR1 SQVTM and CDR2 ANQGSEA. CDR3 length: 11 amino acids. The study enrolled patients aged 18 to 65 with newly diagnosed hyperthyroidism of under 2 months' duration. Researchers barred patients who had uncontrolled infection, other autoimmune disease, pregnancy or lactation. From 8.5 to 10 ml of fresh peripheral blood, PBMCs were isolated. From RNA transcripts, TCR beta CDR3 regions were amplified. The HTBI primer set was used in a first-round RT-PCR of the TCR CDR3. TCRdb itself ran the multiplex PCR reads through MiXCR, one entry per CDR3 protein. Of about 350,000 distinct CDR3 sequences in the sample, about 14% were seen once. Ten or more counts support this clonotype. The antigen remains undetermined.

The TCR was taken from a woman in her twenties or thirties with Graves' hyperthyroidism. Specimen: blood. The rearrangement joins TRBV29-1 to TRBJ1-2; D is uncertain. CDR3 region: CSVYYYYGYTF. CDR3 DNA sequence: TGCAGCGTTTATTACTACTATGGCTACACCTTC.